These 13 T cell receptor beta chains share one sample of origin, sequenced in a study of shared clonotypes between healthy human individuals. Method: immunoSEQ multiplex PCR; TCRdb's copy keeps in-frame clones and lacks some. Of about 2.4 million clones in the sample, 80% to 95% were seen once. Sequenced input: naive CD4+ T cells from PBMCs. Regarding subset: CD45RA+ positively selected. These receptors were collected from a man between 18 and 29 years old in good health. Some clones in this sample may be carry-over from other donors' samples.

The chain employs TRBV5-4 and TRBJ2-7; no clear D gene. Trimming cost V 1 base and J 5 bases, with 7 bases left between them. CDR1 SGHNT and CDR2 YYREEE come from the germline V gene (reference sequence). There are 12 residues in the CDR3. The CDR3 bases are TGTGCCAGCAGCTTGTTAACCAACGAGCAGTACTTC. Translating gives CASSLLTNEQYF.

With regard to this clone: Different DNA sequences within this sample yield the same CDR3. The CDR3 nucleotides read TGTGCCAGCAGCCTTGACAGCAACTATGGCTACACCTTC. Amino acid sequence: CASSLDSNYGYTF. The chain employs TRBV5-4 and TRBJ1-2; tentative D call: TRBD1 (5 bases). V was trimmed by 4 bases and J by 2 bases, leaving 9 bases between them. There are 13 residues in the CDR3. Germline lookup yields CDR1 SGHNT and CDR2 YYREEE (reference sequence).

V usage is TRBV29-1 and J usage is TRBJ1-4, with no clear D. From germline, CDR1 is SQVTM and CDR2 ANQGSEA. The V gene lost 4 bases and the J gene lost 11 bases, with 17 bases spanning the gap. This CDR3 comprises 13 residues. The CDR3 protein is CSVGANGLEKLFF. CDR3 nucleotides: TGCAGCGTTGGGGCGAACGGTCTGGAGAAACTGTTTTTT.

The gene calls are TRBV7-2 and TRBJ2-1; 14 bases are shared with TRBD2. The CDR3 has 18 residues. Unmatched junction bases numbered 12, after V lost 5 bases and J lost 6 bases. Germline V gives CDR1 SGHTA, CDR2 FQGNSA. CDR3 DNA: TGTGCCAGCAGCGAGCCGGGACTAGCGGGAGAGGGGATCAATGAGCAGTTCTTC. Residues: CASSEPGLAGEGINEQFF.

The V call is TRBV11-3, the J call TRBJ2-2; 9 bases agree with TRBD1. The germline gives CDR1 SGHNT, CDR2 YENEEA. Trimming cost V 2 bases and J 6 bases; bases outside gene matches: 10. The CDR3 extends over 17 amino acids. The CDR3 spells CASSLNRDRVWAGELFF. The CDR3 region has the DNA TGTGCCAGCAGCTTAAACCGGGACAGGGTATGGGCCGGGGAGCTGTTTTTT.

The DNA of the CDR3 is TGTGCCAGCAGCTTAGAGGCCCTAACTAGCGGGACCTACAATGAGCAGTTCTTC. As protein: CASSLEALTSGTYNEQFF. This chain connects TRBV7-6 to TRBJ2-1; 10 nucleotides match TRBD2. The V gene end was trimmed by 1 base and the J gene end by 2 bases; junction bases not matched to a gene: 8. In germline, CDR1 is SGHVS, CDR2 FNYEAQ. This CDR3 is built from 18 residues. Together with reference TRBV7-6 and TRBJ2-1, the CDR3 gives the full variable domain: GAGVSQSPRYKVTKRGQDVALRCDPISGHVSLYWYRQALGQGPEFLTYFNYEAQQDKSGLPNDRFSAERPEGSISTLTIQRTEQRDSAMYRCASSLEALTSGTYNEQFFGPGTRLTVL.

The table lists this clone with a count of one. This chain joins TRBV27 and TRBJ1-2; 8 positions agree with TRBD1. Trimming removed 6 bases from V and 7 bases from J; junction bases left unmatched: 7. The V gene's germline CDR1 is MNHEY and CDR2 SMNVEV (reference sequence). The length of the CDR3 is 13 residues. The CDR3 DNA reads TGTGCCAGCAGCGAGACAGGGGCTAGTGGCTACACCTTC. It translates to CASSETGASGYTF.

The CDR3: CAWSPQLGPSGKTEAFF. The CDR3 nucleotides are TGTGCCTGGAGTCCCCAACTAGGACCTTCGGGTAAGACTGAAGCTTTCTTT. This sequence joins TRBV30 and TRBJ1-1; D unresolved. The germline V gene has CDR1 GTSNPN and CDR2 SVGIG (reference sequence). Trimming stripped 2 bases from V and 5 bases from J, with 24 bases between. There are 17 residues in the CDR3.

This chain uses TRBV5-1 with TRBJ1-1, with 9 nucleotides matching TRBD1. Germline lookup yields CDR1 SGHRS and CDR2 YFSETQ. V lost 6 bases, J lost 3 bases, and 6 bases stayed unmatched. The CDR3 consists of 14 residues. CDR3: CASKPGQGHTEAFF. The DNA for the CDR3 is TGCGCCAGCAAACCGGGACAGGGCCACACTGAAGCTTTCTTT.

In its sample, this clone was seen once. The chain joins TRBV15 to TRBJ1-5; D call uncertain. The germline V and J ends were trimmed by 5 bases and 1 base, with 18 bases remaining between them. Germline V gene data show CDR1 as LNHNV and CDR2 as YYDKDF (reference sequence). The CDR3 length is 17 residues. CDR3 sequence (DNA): TGTGCCACCAGCCCCCCCGGGCCCCAAGTAAGCAATCAGCCCCAGCATTTT. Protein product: CATSPPGPQVSNQPQHF.

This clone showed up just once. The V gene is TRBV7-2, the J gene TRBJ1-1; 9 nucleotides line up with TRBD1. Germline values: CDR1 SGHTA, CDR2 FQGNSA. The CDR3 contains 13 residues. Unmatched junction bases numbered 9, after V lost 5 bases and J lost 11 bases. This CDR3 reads CASSGKTGGHAFF. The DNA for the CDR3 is TGTGCCAGCAGCGGAAAGACAGGGGGTCACGCTTTCTTT.

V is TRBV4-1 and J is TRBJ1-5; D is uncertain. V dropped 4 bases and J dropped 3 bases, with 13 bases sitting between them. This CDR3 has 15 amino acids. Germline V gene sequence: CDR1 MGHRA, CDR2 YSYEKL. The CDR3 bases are TGCGCCAGCAGCCGCTCTGACGGCCCCAATCAGCCCCAGCATTTT. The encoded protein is CASSRSDGPNQPQHF.

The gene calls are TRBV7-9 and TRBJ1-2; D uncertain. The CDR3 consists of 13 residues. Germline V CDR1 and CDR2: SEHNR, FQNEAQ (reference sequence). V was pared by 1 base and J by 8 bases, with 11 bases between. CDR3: CASSLVGAKGYTF. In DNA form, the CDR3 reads TGTGCCAGCAGCTTAGTGGGCGCGAAAGGCTACACCTTC. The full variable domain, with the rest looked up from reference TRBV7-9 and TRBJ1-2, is DTGVSQNPRHKITKRGQNVTFRCDPISEHNRLYWYRQTLGQGPEFLTYFQNEAQLEKSRLLSDRFSAERPKGSFSTLEIQRTEQGDSAMYLCASSLVGAKGYTFGSGTRLTVV.